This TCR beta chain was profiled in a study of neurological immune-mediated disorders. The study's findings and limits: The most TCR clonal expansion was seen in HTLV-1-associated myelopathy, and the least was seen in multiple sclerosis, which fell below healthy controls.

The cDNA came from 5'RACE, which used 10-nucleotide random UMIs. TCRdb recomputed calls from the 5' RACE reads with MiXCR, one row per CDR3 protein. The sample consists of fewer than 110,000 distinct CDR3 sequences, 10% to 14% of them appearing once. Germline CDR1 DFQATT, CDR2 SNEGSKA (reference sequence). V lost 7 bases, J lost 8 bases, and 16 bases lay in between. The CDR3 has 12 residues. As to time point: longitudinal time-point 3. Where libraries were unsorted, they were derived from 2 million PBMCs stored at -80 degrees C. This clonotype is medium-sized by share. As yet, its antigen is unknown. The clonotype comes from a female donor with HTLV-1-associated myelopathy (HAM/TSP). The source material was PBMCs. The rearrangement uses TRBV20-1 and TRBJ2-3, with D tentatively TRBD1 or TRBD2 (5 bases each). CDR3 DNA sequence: TGCAGTGGGTCCGACGCTGGGGGTACGCAGTATTTT. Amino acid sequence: CSGSDAGGTQYF.